The entry below describes one T cell receptor beta chain. This clone was detected a few times. Its recognized antigen is unknown. There are no base qualities to consult, and no much larger clone falls within one base. Patients with a history of autoimmune disease or receiving systemic immunosuppression were excluded from the trial. In every dose cohort, peripheral blood was drawn for TCR sequencing at baseline, cycle 4 day 1, and cycle 7 day 1. Samples came from an open-label, multicenter, first-in-human phase I dose-escalation trial of ivuxolimab. The trial enrolled adults with locally advanced or metastatic head and neck squamous cell, hepatocellular, melanoma or renal cell carcinoma. Before TCR sequencing, CD4+ T cells and CD8+ T cells were sorted from peripheral blood as separate populations. Genomic DNA was extracted from sorted cells for sequencing of the TCRbeta CDR3 region. The immunoSEQ Assay was used to sequence the TCRbeta CDR3 regions. The clones in this table, taken by TCRdb from immuneACCESS, are in-frame only. Not every clone is retained; where verified, under half of the shortfall comes from an unresolved V gene, and the cause of the rest is unknown. The sample has tens of thousands of clones on record, roughly 88% of them singletons. The biggest ten clones account for roughly 3.4% of the sample.

CDR1 SNHLY and CDR2 FYNNEI were looked up in the germline V gene. From the cysteine up to the phenylalanine, the CDR3 has a length of 13 residues. Only the CDR3 portion is preserved as DNA: 39 bases, with reading frame beginning at the first base. Ends trimmed: V by 8 bases, J by 8 bases; bases unmatched to a gene: 10. This entry is derived from a study of OX40 agonist ivuxolimab in advanced cancers. With respect to the entire study: Ivuxolimab was an agonistic, fully human IgG2 monoclonal antibody directed against OX40 (CD134), a costimulatory receptor. Peripheral TCRbeta sequencing was intended to test whether TCR sequence diversity was altered and clonal T-cell expansion was caused by ivuxolimab. The paper describes the monotherapy dose-escalation part (N ≈ 52 patients) of the phase I trial of ivuxolimab. A male proportion of roughly 80% and a mean age of roughly 58 years, ranging from 23 to 79, were recorded for the dose-escalation cohort. Of the roughly 52 dose-escalation patients, hepatocellular carcinoma was present in approximately 20, melanoma in about 15, renal cell carcinoma in 9 and head and neck cancer in 9. Prior anti-PD-1, anti-PD-L1 or anti-CTLA-4 therapy was permitted, and checkpoint inhibitors had been received by around 40% of dose-escalation patients. Intravenous ivuxolimab was administered to patients every 2 weeks at six dose levels: 0.01, 0.1, 0.3, 1.5, 3 and 10 mg/kg. Three dose-escalation patients achieved partial responses, one with hepatocellular carcinoma and two with cutaneous melanoma. On the study overall, not on this receptor specifically: On average, CD8+ T cells showed more expanded clones than CD4+ T cells after ivuxolimab. Clonal expansion of both CD4+ and CD8+ blood T cells was observed from baseline to week 6 at doses 0.1 to 3.0 mg/kg. In partial responders in the 0.1-3.0 mg/kg groups, normalized peripheral clonal expansion was found to be among the lowest, especially among CD8+ T cells. The antigen specificity of the clonally expanded peripheral T cells was not determined. Low levels of normalized T-cell clonal expansion were also seen in some nonresponding patients.

The sequence was collected from an adult with an advanced solid tumor such as melanoma, head and neck, liver or kidney cancer. The chain is encoded by TRBV2 joined to TRBJ1-2, and 8 bases in between align with TRBD1. This material consisted of CD4+ or CD8+ T cells sorted from blood, taken in a trial of the OX40 agonist ivuxolimab. The sequenced DNA is TGTGCCAGCGAGTCTTCCAGGGGGCTAGGCTACACCTTC. It encodes CASESSRGLGYTF.